One TCR beta chain is described in this entry. The data stem from a study of T cells in Graves' hyperthyroidism and ophthalmopathy. For the study at large: The authors collected peripheral blood at initial diagnosis, before any treatment.

Patients were excluded for uncontrolled infection, other autoimmune disease, pregnancy or lactation. A sample of blood taken at first hyperthyroidism diagnosis preceded any ophthalmopathy symptoms. PBMCs were collected from an approximately 10 ml volume of fresh peripheral blood. Amplification of TCR beta CDR3 regions used RNA as the template. The primer set for the first-round RT-PCR of the TCR CDR3 was HTBI. In TCRdb, the multiplex PCR reads were re-called with MiXCR into one record per CDR3 protein. The sample records over 250,000 distinct CDR3 sequences, less than 30% being singletons. Per germline, CDR1 MDHEN and CDR2 SYDVKM. The CDR3 has 13 amino acids. The V end was cut by 2 bases, the J end by 3 bases, with 7 bases between.

The clonotype was recovered from a man aged 40-50 years with Graves' hyperthyroidism that later progressed to Graves' ophthalmopathy. Sequencing was done on a sample of blood. The chain recombines TRBV28 with TRBJ2-5; D is ambiguous. CDR3 nucleotide sequence: TGTGCCAGCAGTTTAGACATTGAAGAGACCCAGTACTTC. Residues: CASSLDIEETQYF.